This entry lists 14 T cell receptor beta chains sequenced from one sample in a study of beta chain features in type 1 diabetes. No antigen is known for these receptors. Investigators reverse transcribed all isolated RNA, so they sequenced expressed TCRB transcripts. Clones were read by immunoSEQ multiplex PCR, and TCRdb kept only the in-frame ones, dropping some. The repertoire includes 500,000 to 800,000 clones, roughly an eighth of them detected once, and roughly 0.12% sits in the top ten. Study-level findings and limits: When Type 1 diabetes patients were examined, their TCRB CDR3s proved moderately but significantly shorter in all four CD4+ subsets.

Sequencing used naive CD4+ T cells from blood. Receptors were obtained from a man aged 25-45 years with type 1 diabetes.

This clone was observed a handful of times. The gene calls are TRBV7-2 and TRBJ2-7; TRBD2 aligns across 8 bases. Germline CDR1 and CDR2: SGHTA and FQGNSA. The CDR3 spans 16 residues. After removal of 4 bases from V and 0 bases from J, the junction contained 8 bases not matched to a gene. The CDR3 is CASSSFTSGSSYEQYF. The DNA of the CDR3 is TGTGCCAGCAGCTCATTCACTAGCGGTAGCTCCTACGAGCAGTACTTC.

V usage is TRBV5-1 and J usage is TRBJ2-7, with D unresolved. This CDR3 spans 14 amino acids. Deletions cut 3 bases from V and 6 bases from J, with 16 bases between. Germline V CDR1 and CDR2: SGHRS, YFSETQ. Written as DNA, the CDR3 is TGCGCCAGCAGCTCGGGCCCAAAACTCGGCGAGCAGTACTTC. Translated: CASSSGPKLGEQYF.

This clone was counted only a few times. CDR3 sequence: CATAPGQGLMGNTIYF. The CDR3 DNA sequence: TGTGCCACCGCTCCGGGACAGGGACTAATGGGAAACACCATATATTTT. The rearrangement joins TRBV15 to TRBJ1-3, with 9 nucleotides matching TRBD1. Germline V CDR1 and CDR2: LNHNV, YYDKDF (reference sequence). V gave up 8 bases and J gave up 4 bases; unmatched junction bases: 12. The CDR3 length is 16 residues.

CDR3 nucleotide sequence: TGCGCCAGCAGCCAAGATCAACAGGGGCCCGTCCTGTATGGCTACACCTTC. This codes for CASSQDQQGPVLYGYTF. The chain recombines TRBV4-3 with TRBJ1-2, with TRBD1 matching over 7 bases. The CDR3 length is 17 residues. V shed 0 bases, J shed 5 bases, and the junction held 12 bases outside the gene matches. Germline CDR1 and CDR2: LGHNA and YSLEER.

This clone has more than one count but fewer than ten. The DNA for the CDR3 is TGTGCCAGCAGCTCCACCCGACTAGCGGGGCTCACAGATACGCAGTATTTT. Translating gives CASSSTRLAGLTDTQYF. The chain combines TRBV7-2 with TRBJ2-3; 11 bases agree with TRBD2. V was pared by 4 bases and J by 2 bases, with 8 bases of the junction left unmatched. The germline V gene has CDR1 SGHTA and CDR2 FQGNSA. The CDR3 spans 17 residues.

The CDR3 sequence is CASSSSPPSSGGETQYF. For the CDR3, the DNA is TGTGCCAGCAGCTCCTCGCCTCCTTCTAGCGGGGGGGAGACCCAGTACTTC. This chain uses TRBV7-6 with TRBJ2-5; 11 bases agree with TRBD2. Germline CDR1 SGHVS, CDR2 FNYEAQ. This CDR3 spans 17 amino acids. V lost 4 bases to trimming and J lost 5 bases; unmatched junction nucleotides: 12.

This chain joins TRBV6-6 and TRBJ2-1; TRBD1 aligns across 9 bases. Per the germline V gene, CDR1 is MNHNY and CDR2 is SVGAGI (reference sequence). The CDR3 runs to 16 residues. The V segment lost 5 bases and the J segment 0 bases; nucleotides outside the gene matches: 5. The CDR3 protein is CASSQDRGSSYNEQFF. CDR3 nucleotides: TGTGCCAGCAGTCAGGACAGGGGAAGCTCCTACAATGAGCAGTTCTTC.

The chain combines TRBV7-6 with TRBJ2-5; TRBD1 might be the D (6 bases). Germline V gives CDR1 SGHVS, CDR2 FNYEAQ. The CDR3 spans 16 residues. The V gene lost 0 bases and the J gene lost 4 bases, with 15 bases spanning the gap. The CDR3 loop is CASSLAETSGAETQYF. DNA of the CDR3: TGTGCCAGCAGCTTAGCCGAGACTTCAGGGGCAGAGACCCAGTACTTC.

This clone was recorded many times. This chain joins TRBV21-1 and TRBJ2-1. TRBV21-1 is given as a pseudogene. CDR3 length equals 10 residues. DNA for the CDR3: TGTGCCAGCAGAGATGGAGAGCAGTTCTTC. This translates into CASRDGEQFF.

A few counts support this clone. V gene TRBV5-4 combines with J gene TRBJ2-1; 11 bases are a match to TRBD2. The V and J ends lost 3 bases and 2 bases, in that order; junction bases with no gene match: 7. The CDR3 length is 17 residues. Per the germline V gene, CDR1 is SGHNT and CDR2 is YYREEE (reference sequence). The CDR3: CASSSGLAVVTYNEQFF. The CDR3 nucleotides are TGTGCCAGCAGCTCGGGACTAGCGGTGGTAACCTACAATGAGCAGTTCTTC. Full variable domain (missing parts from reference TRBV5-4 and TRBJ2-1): ETGVTQSPTHLIKTRGQQVTLRCSSQSGHNTVSWYQQALGQGPQFIFQYYREEENGRGNFPPRFSGLQFPNYSSELNVNALELDDSALYLCASSSGLAVVTYNEQFFGPGTRLTVL.

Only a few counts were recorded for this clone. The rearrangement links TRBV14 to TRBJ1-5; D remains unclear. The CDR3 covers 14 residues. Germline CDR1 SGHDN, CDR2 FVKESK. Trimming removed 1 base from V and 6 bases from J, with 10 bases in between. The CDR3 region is CASSQASRLQPQHF. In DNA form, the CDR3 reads TGTGCCAGCAGCCAAGCTTCCAGACTTCAGCCCCAGCATTTT.

The CDR3 reads CASSEELGNNQPQHF. The CDR3, as DNA: TGTGCCAGCAGTGAAGAACTGGGAAACAATCAGCCCCAGCATTTT. The V and J genes are TRBV2 and TRBJ1-5; D not certain. Germline V gene lookup returns CDR1 SNHLY and CDR2 FYNNEI. V was trimmed by 1 base and J by 3 bases, leaving 10 bases between them. The CDR3 contains 15 residues.

CDR3 coding DNA: TGTGCCAGCAGAAGGGAAGAGACCCAGTACTTC. Translation: CASRREETQYF. The V gene is TRBV7-9, the J gene TRBJ2-5; D unclear. Germline V gene sequence: CDR1 SEHNR, CDR2 FQNEAQ (reference sequence). V shed 6 bases and J shed 3 bases, with 5 bases lying between them. The length of the CDR3 is 11 residues. The full variable domain, its missing parts supplied by reference TRBV7-9 and TRBJ2-5, is DTGVSQNPRHKITKRGQNVTFRCDPISEHNRLYWYRQTLGQGPEFLTYFQNEAQLEKSRLLSDRFSAERPKGSFSTLEIQRTEQGDSAMYLCASRREETQYFGPGTRLLVL.

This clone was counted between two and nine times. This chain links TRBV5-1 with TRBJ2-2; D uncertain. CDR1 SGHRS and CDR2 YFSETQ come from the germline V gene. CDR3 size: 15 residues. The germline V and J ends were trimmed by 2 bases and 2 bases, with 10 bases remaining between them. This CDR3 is CASSFTQLNTGELFF. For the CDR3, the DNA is TGCGCCAGCAGCTTCACTCAGCTTAACACCGGGGAGCTGTTTTTT.